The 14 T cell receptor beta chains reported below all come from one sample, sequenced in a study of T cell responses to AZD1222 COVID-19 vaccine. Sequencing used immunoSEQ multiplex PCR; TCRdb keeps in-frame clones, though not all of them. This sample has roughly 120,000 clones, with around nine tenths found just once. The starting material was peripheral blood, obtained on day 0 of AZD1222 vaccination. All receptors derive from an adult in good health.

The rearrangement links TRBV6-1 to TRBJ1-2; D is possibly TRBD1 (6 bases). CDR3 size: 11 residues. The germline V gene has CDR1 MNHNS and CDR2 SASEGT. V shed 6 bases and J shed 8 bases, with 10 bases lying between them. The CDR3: CASSLGGGYTF. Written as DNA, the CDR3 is TGTGCCAGCAGCCTAGGGGGAGGCTACACCTTC.

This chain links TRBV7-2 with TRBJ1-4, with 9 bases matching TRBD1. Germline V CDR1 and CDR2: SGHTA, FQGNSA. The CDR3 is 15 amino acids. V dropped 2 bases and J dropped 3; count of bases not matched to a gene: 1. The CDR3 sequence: CASSLWTGANEKLFF. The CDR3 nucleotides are TGTGCCAGCAGCTTATGGACAGGGGCTAATGAAAAACTGTTTTTT.

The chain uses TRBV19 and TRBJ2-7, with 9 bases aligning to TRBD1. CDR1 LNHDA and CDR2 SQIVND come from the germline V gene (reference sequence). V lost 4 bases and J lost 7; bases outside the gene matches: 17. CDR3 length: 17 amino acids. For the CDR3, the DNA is TGTGCCAGTAGTACCCTCCCTACCGGACAGGGGAGTCAGGAGCAGTACTTC. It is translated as CASSTLPTGQGSQEQYF.

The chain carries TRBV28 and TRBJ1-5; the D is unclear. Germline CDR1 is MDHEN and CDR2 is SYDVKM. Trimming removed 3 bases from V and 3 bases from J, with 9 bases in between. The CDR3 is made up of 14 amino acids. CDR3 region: CASSLDSFNQPQHF. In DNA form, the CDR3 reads TGTGCCAGCAGTTTGGATAGTTTCAATCAGCCCCAGCATTTT.

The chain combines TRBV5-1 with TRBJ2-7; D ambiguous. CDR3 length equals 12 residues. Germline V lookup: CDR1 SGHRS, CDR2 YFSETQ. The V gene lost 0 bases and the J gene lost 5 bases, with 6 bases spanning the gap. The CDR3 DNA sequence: TGCGCCAGCAGCTTGGCGGCCCACGAGCAGTACTTC. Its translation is CASSLAAHEQYF. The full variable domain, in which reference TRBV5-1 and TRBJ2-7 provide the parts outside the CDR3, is KAGVTQTPRYLIKTRGQQVTLSCSPISGHRSVSWYQQTPGQGLQFLFEYFSETQRNKGNFPGRFSGRQFSNSRSEMNVSTLELGDSALYLCASSLAAHEQYFGPGTRLTVT.

The CDR3 nucleotides read TGCAGTGCTAGAGGTACAGGCGCCTACACCTTC. Protein: CSARGTGAYTF. V gene TRBV20-1 combines with J gene TRBJ1-2; the D gene is possibly TRBD1 (5 bases). CDR3 length: 11 amino acids. Germline V CDR1 and CDR2: DFQATT, SNEGSKA (reference sequence). V was shortened by 1 base and J by 10 bases, with 10 bases between the two germline ends.

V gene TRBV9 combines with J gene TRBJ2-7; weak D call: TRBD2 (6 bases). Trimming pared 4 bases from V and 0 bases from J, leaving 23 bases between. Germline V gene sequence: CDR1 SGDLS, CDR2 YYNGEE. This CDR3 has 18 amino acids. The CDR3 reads CASSFGGSGQTSSYEQYF. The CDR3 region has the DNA TGTGCCAGCAGCTTCGGGGGAAGCGGTCAAACTAGCTCCTACGAGCAGTACTTC.

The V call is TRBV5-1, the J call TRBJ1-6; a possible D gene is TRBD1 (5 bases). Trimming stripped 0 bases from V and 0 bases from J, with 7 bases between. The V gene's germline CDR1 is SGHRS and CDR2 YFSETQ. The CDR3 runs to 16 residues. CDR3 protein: CASSLEGSSYNSPLHF. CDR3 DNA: TGCGCCAGCAGCTTGGAGGGGAGCTCCTATAATTCACCCCTCCACTTT. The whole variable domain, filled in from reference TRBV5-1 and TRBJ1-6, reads KAGVTQTPRYLIKTRGQQVTLSCSPISGHRSVSWYQQTPGQGLQFLFEYFSETQRNKGNFPGRFSGRQFSNSRSEMNVSTLELGDSALYLCASSLEGSSYNSPLHFGNGTRLTVT.

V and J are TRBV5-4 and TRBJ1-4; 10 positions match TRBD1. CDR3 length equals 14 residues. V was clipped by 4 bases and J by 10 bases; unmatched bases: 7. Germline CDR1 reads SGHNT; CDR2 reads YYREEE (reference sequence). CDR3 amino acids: CASSPGQGMRKLFF. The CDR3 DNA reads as TGTGCCAGCAGCCCGGGACAGGGGATGAGAAAACTGTTTTTT.

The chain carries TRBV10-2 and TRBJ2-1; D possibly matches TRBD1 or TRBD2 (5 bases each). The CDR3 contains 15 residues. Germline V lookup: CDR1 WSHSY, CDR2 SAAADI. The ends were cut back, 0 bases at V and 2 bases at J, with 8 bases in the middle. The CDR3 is CASSESSGPYNEQFF. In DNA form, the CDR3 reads TGCGCCAGCAGTGAGTCATCGGGACCCTACAATGAGCAGTTCTTC.

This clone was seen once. This CDR3 is CASSLGAARTEAFF. DNA of the CDR3: TGCGCCAGCAGCTTGGGTGCAGCACGCACTGAAGCTTTCTTT. The chain joins TRBV5-1 to TRBJ1-1, with unresolved D. The germline CDR1 and CDR2 sequences are SGHRS and YFSETQ. The V end was cut by 0 bases, the J end by 4 bases, with 10 bases between. The CDR3 length is 14 residues.

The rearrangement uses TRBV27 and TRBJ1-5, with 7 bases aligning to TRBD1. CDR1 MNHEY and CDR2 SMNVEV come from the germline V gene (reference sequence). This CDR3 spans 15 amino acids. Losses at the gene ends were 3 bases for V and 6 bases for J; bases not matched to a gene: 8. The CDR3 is CASSFSGGEGQPQHF. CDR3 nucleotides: TGTGCCAGCAGTTTCTCAGGGGGAGAGGGTCAGCCCCAGCATTTT.

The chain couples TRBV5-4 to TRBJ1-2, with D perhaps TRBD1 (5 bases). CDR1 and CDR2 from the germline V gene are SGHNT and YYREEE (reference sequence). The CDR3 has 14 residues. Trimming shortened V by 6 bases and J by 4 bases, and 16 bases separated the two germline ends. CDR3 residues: CASTRSGSGYGYTF. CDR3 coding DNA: TGTGCCAGCACTCGGTCAGGGAGTGGCTATGGCTACACCTTC.

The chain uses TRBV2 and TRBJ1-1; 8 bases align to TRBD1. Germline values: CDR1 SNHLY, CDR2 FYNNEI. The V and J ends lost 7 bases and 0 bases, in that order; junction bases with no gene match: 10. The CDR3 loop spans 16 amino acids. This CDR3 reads CASTGGTGRMNTEAFF. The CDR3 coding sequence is TGTGCCAGCACCGGGGGGACAGGCAGGATGAACACTGAAGCTTTCTTT.